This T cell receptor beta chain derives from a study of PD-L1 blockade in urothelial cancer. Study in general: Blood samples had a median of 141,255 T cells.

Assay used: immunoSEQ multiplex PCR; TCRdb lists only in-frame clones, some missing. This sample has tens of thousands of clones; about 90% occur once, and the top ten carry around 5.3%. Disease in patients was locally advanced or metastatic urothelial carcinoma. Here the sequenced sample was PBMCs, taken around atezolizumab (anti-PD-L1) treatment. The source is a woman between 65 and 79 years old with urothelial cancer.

CDR3: CASSLAPRRFASDLQETQYF. DNA for the CDR3: TGCGCCAGCAGCTTGGCCCCCCGAAGGTTTGCTAGCGACCTACAAGAGACCCAGTACTTC. The chain has TRBV5-1 and TRBJ2-5, with D maybe TRBD2 (6 bases). CDR1 and CDR2 (germline): SGHRS, YFSETQ. Trimming cost V 0 bases and J 2 bases, with 26 bases left between them. This CDR3 has 20 amino acids.